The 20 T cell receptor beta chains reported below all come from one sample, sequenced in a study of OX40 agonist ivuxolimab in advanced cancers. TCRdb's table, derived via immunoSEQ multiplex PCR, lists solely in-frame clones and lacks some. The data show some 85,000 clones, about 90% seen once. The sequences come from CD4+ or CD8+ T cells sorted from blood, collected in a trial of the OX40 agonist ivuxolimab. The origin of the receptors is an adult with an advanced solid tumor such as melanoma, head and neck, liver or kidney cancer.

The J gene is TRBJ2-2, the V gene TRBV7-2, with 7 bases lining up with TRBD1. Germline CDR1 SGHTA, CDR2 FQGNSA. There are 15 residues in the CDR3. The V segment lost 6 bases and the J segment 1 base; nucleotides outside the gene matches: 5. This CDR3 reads CASRPWTGNTGELFF. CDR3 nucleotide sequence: TGTGCCAGCAGGCCATGGACAGGGAACACCGGGGAGCTGTTTTTT.

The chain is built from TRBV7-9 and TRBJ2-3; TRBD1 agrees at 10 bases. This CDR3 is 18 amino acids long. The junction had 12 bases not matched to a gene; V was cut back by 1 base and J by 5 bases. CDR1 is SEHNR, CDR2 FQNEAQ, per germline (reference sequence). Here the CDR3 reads CASSLGPLPGQGRDTQYF. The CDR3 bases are TGTGCCAGCAGCTTAGGTCCCCTACCGGGACAGGGGAGAGATACGCAGTATTTT.

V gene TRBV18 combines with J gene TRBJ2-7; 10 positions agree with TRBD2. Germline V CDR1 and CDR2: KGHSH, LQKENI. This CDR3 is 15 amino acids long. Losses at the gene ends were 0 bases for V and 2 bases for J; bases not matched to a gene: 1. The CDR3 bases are TGTGCCAGCTCACCACCGGGACTAGCGACCTACGAGCAGTACTTC. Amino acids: CASSPPGLATYEQYF.

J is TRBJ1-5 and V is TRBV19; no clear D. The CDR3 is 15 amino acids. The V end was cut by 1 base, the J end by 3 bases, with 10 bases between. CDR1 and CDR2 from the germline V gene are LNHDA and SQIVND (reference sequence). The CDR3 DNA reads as TGTGCCAGTAGTATAGGGGGAGGCCCCAATCAGCCCCAGCATTTT. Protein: CASSIGGGPNQPQHF.

CDR3 amino acids: CASSQERDQPQHF. As DNA, the CDR3 is TGCGCCAGCAGCCAAGAAAGGGATCAGCCCCAGCATTTT. The chain has TRBV4-3 and TRBJ1-5; D unresolved. The CDR3 is 13 residues long. Trimming removed 0 bases from V and 5 bases from J, with 5 bases in between. CDR1 and CDR2 (germline): LGHNA, YSLEER.

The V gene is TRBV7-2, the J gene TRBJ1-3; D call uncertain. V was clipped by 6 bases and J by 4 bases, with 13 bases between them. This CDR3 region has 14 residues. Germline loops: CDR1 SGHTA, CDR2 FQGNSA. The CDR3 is CASRPNGHGNTIYF. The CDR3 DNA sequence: TGTGCCAGCAGACCCAACGGTCACGGAAACACCATATATTTT.

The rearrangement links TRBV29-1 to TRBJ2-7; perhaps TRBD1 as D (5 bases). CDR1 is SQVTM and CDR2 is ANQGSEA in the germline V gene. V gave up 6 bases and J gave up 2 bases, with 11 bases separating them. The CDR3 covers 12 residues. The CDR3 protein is CSVGDSPYEQYF. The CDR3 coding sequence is TGCAGCGTCGGTGACAGTCCCTACGAGCAGTACTTC.

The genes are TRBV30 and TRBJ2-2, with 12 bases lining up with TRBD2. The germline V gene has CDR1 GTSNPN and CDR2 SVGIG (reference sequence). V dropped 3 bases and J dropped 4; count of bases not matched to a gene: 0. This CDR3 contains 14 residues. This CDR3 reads CAWRLAGGTGELFF. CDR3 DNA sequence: TGTGCCTGGAGACTAGCGGGAGGCACCGGGGAGCTGTTTTTT.

The CDR3: CASSDYPVRTLHF. Written as DNA, the CDR3 is TGTGCCAGCAGTGATTATCCGGTCCGGACCCTCCACTTT. This chain uses TRBV6-1 with TRBJ1-6; D ambiguous. The CDR3 sequence is 13 residues long. Germline V lookup: CDR1 MNHNS, CDR2 SASEGT. V lost 3 bases, J lost 14 bases, and 14 bases lay in between.

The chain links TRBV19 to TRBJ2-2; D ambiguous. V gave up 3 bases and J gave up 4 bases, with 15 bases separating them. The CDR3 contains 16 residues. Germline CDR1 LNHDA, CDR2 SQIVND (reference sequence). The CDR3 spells CASSIWPLILTGELFF. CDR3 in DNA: TGTGCCAGTAGTATCTGGCCCCTTATTCTCACCGGGGAGCTGTTTTTT.

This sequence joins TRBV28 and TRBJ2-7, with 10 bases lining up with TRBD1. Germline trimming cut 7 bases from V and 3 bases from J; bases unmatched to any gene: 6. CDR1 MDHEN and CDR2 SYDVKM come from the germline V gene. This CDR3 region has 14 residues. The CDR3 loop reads CASTLGQGVYEQYF. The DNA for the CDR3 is TGTGCCAGCACCTTAGGACAGGGGGTCTACGAGCAGTACTTC.

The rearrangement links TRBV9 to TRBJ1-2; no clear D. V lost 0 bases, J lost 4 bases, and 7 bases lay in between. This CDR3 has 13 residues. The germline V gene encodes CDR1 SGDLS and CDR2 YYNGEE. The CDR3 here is CASSVDLTYGYTF. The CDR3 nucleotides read TGTGCCAGCAGCGTAGACTTAACCTATGGCTACACCTTC.

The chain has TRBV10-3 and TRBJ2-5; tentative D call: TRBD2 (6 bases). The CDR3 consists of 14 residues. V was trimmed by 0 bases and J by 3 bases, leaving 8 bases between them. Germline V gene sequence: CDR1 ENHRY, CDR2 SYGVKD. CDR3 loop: CAISESGGKETQYF. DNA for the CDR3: TGTGCCATCAGTGAGTCGGGGGGTAAAGAGACCCAGTACTTC.

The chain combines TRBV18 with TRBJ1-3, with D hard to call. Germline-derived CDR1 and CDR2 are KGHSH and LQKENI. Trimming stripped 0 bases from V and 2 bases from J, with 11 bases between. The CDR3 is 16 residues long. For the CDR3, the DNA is TGTGCCAGCTCACCACCCGGAGGCAGGCCTGGAAACACCATATATTTT. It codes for CASSPPGGRPGNTIYF. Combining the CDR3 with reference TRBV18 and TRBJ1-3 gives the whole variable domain NAGVMQNPRHLVRRRGQEARLRCSPMKGHSHVYWYRQLPEEGLKFMVYLQKENIIDESGMPKERFSAEFPKEGPSILRIQQVVRGDSAAYFCASSPPGGRPGNTIYFGEGSWLTVV.

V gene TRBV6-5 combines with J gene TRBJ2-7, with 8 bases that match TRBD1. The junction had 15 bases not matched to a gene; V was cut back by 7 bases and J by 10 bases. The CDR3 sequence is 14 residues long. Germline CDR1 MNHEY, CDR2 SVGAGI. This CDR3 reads CASTRRGQGDSQYF. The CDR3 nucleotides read TGTGCCAGCACCCGTAGAGGACAGGGTGATAGCCAGTACTTC.

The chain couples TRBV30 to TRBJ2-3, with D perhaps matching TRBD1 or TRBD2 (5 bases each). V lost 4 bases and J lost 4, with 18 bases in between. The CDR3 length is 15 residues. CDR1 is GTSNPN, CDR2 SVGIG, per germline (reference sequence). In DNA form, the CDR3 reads TGTGCCTGGAACACCCTATTGGGGGACCCAGATACGCAGTATTTT. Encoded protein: CAWNTLLGDPDTQYF. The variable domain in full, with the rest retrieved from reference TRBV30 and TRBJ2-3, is SQTIHQWPATLVQPVGSPLSLECTVEGTSNPNLYWYRQAAGRGLQLLFYSVGIGQISSEVPQNLSASRPQDRQFILSSKKLLLSDSGFYLCAWNTLLGDPDTQYFGPGTRLTVL.

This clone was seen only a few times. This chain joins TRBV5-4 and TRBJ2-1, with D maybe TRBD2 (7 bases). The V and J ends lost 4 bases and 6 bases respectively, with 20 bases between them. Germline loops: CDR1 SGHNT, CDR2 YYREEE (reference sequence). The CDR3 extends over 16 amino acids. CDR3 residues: CASSRGAKVGGNEQFF. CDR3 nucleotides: TGTGCCAGCAGCCGGGGGGCCAAAGTTGGGGGCAATGAGCAGTTCTTC.

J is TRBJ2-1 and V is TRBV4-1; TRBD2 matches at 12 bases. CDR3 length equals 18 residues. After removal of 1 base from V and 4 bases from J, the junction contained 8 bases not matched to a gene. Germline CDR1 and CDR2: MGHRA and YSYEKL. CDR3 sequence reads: CASSQGPGGLAGYNEQFF. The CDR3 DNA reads TGCGCCAGCAGCCAAGGGCCCGGGGGACTAGCGGGTTACAATGAGCAGTTCTTC.

As DNA, the CDR3 is TGTGCCAGCAGCTTCTTCAAACTGTTTTTT. Its protein product is CASSFFKLFF. The chain links TRBV5-8 to TRBJ1-4; D uncertain. V shed 2 bases and J shed 11 bases, with 4 bases lying between them. Per germline, CDR1 SGHTS and CDR2 YDEGEE. This CDR3 region has 10 residues.

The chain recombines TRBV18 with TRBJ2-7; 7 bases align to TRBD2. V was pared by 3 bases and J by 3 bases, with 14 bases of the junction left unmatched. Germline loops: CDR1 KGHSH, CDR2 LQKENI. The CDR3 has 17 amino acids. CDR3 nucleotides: TGTGCCAGCTCACCCACATCAAGCGGGAATCTCGTCTACGAGCAGTACTTC. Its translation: CASSPTSSGNLVYEQYF. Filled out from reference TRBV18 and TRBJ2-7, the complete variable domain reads NAGVMQNPRHLVRRRGQEARLRCSPMKGHSHVYWYRQLPEEGLKFMVYLQKENIIDESGMPKERFSAEFPKEGPSILRIQQVVRGDSAAYFCASSPTSSGNLVYEQYFGPGTRLTVT.